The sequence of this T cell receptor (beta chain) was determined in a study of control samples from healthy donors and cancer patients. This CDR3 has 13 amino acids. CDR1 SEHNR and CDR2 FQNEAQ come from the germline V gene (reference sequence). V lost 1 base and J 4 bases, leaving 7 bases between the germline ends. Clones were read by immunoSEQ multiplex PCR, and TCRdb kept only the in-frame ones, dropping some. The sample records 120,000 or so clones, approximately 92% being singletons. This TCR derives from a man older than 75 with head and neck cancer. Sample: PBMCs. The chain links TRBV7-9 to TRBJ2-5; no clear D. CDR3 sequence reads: CASSLDPLETQYF. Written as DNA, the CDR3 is TGTGCCAGCAGCTTAGATCCACTAGAGACCCAGTACTTC.